This T cell receptor beta chain was retrieved from a study of T cell responses to AZD1222 COVID-19 vaccine. Study findings and constraints: At baseline, just five or six AZD1222 recipients tested seropositive. Nearly half of spike-specific TCRs reportedly target unmutated variant regions. White British people made up most donors, females outnumbered males, and clonal diversity was possibly underestimated. Researchers took repertoire samples only after the peak T cell response had come.

With regard to this clone: The target antigen is unknown.

Clones were read by immunoSEQ multiplex PCR, and TCRdb kept only the in-frame ones, dropping some. The sample yields roughly 180,000 clones, roughly 94% seen once. CDR1 is MNHEY and CDR2 is SVGAGI in the germline V gene. There are 11 residues in the CDR3. The ends were cut back, 8 bases at V and 7 bases at J, with 11 bases in the middle. This sequence joins TRBV6-5 and TRBJ1-1; D unclear. The source of this sequence is an adult in good health. The source material was peripheral blood, sampled on day 0 of AZD1222 vaccination. The CDR3 reads CASVLGIEAFF. CDR3 DNA: TGTGCCAGCGTGTTGGGAATTGAAGCTTTCTTT.